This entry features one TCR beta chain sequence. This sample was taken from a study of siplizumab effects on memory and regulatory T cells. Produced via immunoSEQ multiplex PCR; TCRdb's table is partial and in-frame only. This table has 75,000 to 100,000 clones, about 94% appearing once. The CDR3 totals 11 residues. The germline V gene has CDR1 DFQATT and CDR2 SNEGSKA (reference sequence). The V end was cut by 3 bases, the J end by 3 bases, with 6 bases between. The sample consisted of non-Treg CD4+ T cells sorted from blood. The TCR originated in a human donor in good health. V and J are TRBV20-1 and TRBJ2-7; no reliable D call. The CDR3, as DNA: TGCAGTGCTAGTTTGTTCTACGAGCAGTACTTC. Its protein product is CSASLFYEQYF.